This entry lists 25 T cell receptor beta chains sequenced from one sample in a study of shared clonotypes between healthy human individuals. The table came from immunoSEQ multiplex PCR; TCRdb's copy has only in-frame clones and leaves some out. The sample yields around 990,000 clones, approximately 75% seen once. The sequencing sample was made of memory CD4+ T cells from PBMCs. Described subset: CD45RA-negative fraction. The receptor source for this set is a man aged 18 to 30 in good health. Some clones in this sample may be carry-over from other donors' samples.

In this sample, this clone turned up many times. J is TRBJ2-1 and V is TRBV25-1; 13 nucleotides line up with TRBD2. From germline, CDR1 is MGHDK and CDR2 SYGVNS. There are 17 residues in the CDR3. Trimming took 2 bases from V and 7 from J; bases not matched to a gene: 8. CDR3 coding DNA: TGTGCCAGCAGTGAAACTAGCGGGAGGGCGTTTTCTAATGAGCAGTTCTTC. Translating gives CASSETSGRAFSNEQFF.

The chain joins TRBV18 to TRBJ1-1; 7 bases match TRBD1. CDR3 length: 14 amino acids. The trim removed 8 bases at V and 5 bases at J, leaving 11 bases unmatched. Germline V gene data show CDR1 as KGHSH and CDR2 as LQKENI. This CDR3 is CASHSGQVPTEAFF. In DNA form, the CDR3 reads TGTGCCAGCCACTCCGGACAGGTTCCGACTGAAGCTTTCTTT.

V usage is TRBV9 and J usage is TRBJ1-4; 8 nucleotides agree with TRBD1. In germline, CDR1 is SGDLS, CDR2 YYNGEE. The CDR3 is made up of 16 amino acids. V shed 3 bases and J 4 bases; nucleotides not matched to a gene: 8. The CDR3 sequence: CASSAGTGSLNEKLFF. In DNA, the CDR3 is TGTGCCAGCAGCGCGGGGACAGGTAGCCTTAATGAAAAACTGTTTTTT.

The rearrangement links TRBV7-2 to TRBJ2-5; maybe TRBD2 (6 bases). This CDR3 region has 14 residues. V gave up 5 bases and J gave up 2 bases, with 12 bases separating them. CDR1 and CDR2 from the germline V gene are SGHTA and FQGNSA. CDR3 in amino acids: CASSRGGSQETQYF. The DNA for the CDR3 is TGTGCCAGCAGCAGAGGAGGGTCTCAAGAGACCCAGTACTTC.

The rearrangement links TRBV5-1 to TRBJ1-1; D is unclear. V lost 4 bases to trimming and J lost 0 bases, with 7 bases between them. The CDR3 is 13 amino acids. Per the germline V gene, CDR1 is SGHRS and CDR2 is YFSETQ. This CDR3 reads CASSTRVNTEAFF. The CDR3 DNA is TGCGCCAGCAGCACGAGGGTGAACACTGAAGCTTTCTTT.

The chain has TRBV18 and TRBJ2-6; 9 nucleotides line up with TRBD1. Unmatched junction bases numbered 8, after V lost 8 bases and J lost 0 bases. The CDR3 extends over 17 amino acids. The germline gives CDR1 KGHSH, CDR2 LQKENI. The CDR3 is CASTWTGVGSGANVLTF. The CDR3 DNA follows: TGTGCCAGCACATGGACAGGGGTGGGCTCTGGGGCCAACGTCCTGACTTTC. The full variable domain, rest sourced from reference TRBV18 and TRBJ2-6, is NAGVMQNPRHLVRRRGQEARLRCSPMKGHSHVYWYRQLPEEGLKFMVYLQKENIIDESGMPKERFSAEFPKEGPSILRIQQVVRGDSAAYFCASTWTGVGSGANVLTFGAGSRLTVL.

The table lists this clone with a few counts. This sequence joins TRBV15 and TRBJ2-1, with 10 bases fitting TRBD2. The CDR3 loop spans 15 amino acids. CDR1 is LNHNV and CDR2 is YYDKDF in the germline V gene (reference sequence). The V and J ends lost 5 bases and 8 bases, in that order; junction bases with no gene match: 9. CDR3 sequence (DNA): TGTGCCACCAGCGTGGGGCTAGCGGGAGAGGATGAGCAGTTCTTC. The encoded protein is CATSVGLAGEDEQFF.

V usage is TRBV20-1 and J usage is TRBJ2-5, with D possibly being TRBD1 (6 bases). The V end lost 8 bases, the J end lost 4 bases, and 11 bases lay between the germline ends. CDR1 and CDR2 (germline): DFQATT, SNEGSKA (reference sequence). The CDR3 contains 11 residues. CDR3 DNA sequence: TGCAGTCGCGGACAGACAGAGACCCAGTACTTC. The encoded protein is CSRGQTETQYF.

About this clone: At one end the junction does not follow the germline gene, possibly because of a read error. This chain connects TRBV6-5 to TRBJ2-7; D may be TRBD1 or TRBD2 (5 bases each). The CDR3 spans 16 residues. The V gene's germline CDR1 is MNHEY and CDR2 SVGAGI. Here the CDR3 DNA reads TGTGCCAGCAGTCACTCCTCCGGGACGGTTCCCTACGAGCAGTACTTC. This gives the protein CASSHSSGTVPYEQYF.

This clone was detected only a few times. CDR3 region: CASSGDGNEKLFF. The CDR3 bases are TGCGCCAGCTCCGGGGACGGCAATGAAAAACTGTTTTTT. The chain has TRBV4-1 and TRBJ1-4; possible D gene TRBD1, 5 bases. The V end was cut by 8 bases, the J end by 5 bases, with 12 bases between. The CDR3 is 13 amino acids. CDR1 is MGHRA and CDR2 is YSYEKL in the germline V gene.

The V and J genes are TRBV25-1 and TRBJ1-4, with D tentatively TRBD1 (5 bases). The CDR3 is 14 amino acids. V lost 4 bases and J lost 8, with 14 bases in between. Germline lookup yields CDR1 MGHDK and CDR2 SYGVNS. Here the CDR3 DNA reads TGTGCCAGCAGTGTTCGGGGGGTTAACGAAAAACTGTTTTTT. Translated, it gives CASSVRGVNEKLFF.

Concerning this clone itself: This may stem from a read error, because a much larger clone lies one nucleotide away. Other DNA sequences within the sample encode an identical CDR3. The chain joins TRBV6-1 to TRBJ2-5; D unresolved. Trimming took off 6 bases at V and 4 bases at J, with 3 bases between the two ends. Germline CDR1 MNHNS, CDR2 SASEGT. The CDR3 sequence is 10 residues long. The DNA for the CDR3 is TGTGCCAGCAGAAGAGAGACCCAGTACTTC. It specifies CASRRETQYF.

The J gene is TRBJ2-7, the V gene TRBV4-3; 9 bases fit TRBD2. Germline CDR1 LGHNA, CDR2 YSLEER. This CDR3 has 15 amino acids. The V gene end was trimmed by 3 bases and the J gene end by 0 bases; junction bases not matched to a gene: 3. The CDR3 DNA reads TGCGCCAGCAGCCATCTAGCGGGAAGCTCCTACGAGCAGTACTTC. Its protein is CASSHLAGSSYEQYF.

This sequence joins TRBV11-1 and TRBJ2-7; D is unclear. V was shortened by 5 bases and J by 0 bases, with 11 bases between the two germline ends. Germline CDR1 SGHAT, CDR2 FQDESV (reference sequence). This CDR3 region has 14 residues. The CDR3 region is CASSRGFSSYEQYF. The CDR3 DNA reads TGTGCCAGCAGCCGCGGATTCAGCTCCTACGAGCAGTACTTC.

The table lists this clone with many counts. The same CDR3 arises from other DNA sequences in this sample as well. The chain recombines TRBV6-1 with TRBJ1-1, with a tentative D call TRBD1 (5 bases). Trimming removed 1 base at V and 6 bases at J, with 12 bases between. The V gene's germline CDR1 is MNHNS and CDR2 SASEGT. The CDR3 contains 14 residues. The DNA for the CDR3 is TGTGCCAGCAGTGAAGTGACGGGGGTAGCTGAAGCTTTCTTT. This encodes CASSEVTGVAEAFF.

This chain uses TRBV7-6 with TRBJ2-5; D not resolved. Deletions cut 5 bases from V and 2 bases from J, with 9 bases between. CDR3 length: 13 amino acids. From germline, CDR1 is SGHVS and CDR2 FNYEAQ. CDR3 sequence reads: CASSVPFQETQYF. CDR3 DNA: TGTGCCAGCAGCGTTCCCTTTCAAGAGACCCAGTACTTC.

Details on this clone: A clone one base away is much larger, so this may be a read error. Other nucleotide sequences in the sample specify the same CDR3. This chain joins TRBV5-6 and TRBJ1-2, with D possibly TRBD1 on 5 matching bases. The V end was cut by 0 bases, the J end by 5 bases, with 5 bases between. CDR3 length: 12 residues. Germline V gives CDR1 SGHDT, CDR2 YYEEEE. CDR3 nucleotide sequence: TGTGCCAGCAGCTTGGAGGGGTATGGCTACACCTTC. It encodes CASSLEGYGYTF.

The chain uses TRBV7-6 and TRBJ2-2; D is perhaps TRBD1 or TRBD2 (5 bases each). V lost 5 bases and J 6 bases, leaving 19 bases between the germline ends. The CDR3 totals 16 residues. The germline gives CDR1 SGHVS, CDR2 FNYEAQ. CDR3 DNA: TGTGCCAGCAGCCGCACGGGGCTCCCTTTGGCCGGGGAGCTGTTTTTT. This encodes CASSRTGLPLAGELFF.

The count of this clone is one. This chain uses TRBV7-6 with TRBJ1-1, with 12 bases identical to TRBD1. The CDR3 is 16 residues long. V was clipped by 8 bases and J by 4 bases; unmatched bases: 11. Germline CDR1 and CDR2: SGHVS and FNYEAQ. CDR3 residues: CASAESGQGAPTEAFF. The CDR3, as DNA: TGTGCCAGCGCCGAATCGGGACAGGGGGCTCCCACTGAAGCTTTCTTT.

The rearrangement joins TRBV30 to TRBJ2-7; D unclear. Trimming left V 5 bases short and J 5 bases short, with 10 bases between. CDR3 length: 11 amino acids. Germline CDR1 reads GTSNPN; CDR2 reads SVGIG (reference sequence). The CDR3 bases are TGTGCCTGGGGACGCCAGAACGAGCAGTACTTC. Translated, it gives CAWGRQNEQYF.

The chain has TRBV10-1 and TRBJ2-7; D remains unclear. V dropped 8 bases and J dropped 6 bases, with 8 bases sitting between them. Germline V gene data show CDR1 as WNHNN and CDR2 as SYGVQD (reference sequence). There are 10 residues in the CDR3. CDR3 DNA: TGCGCCAGCGGAAGGATCGAGCAGTACTTC. Translated: CASGRIEQYF.

The chain combines TRBV12-5 with TRBJ2-1; 8 bases fit TRBD1. The CDR3 sequence is 13 residues long. Germline CDR1 and CDR2: LGHNT and FRNRAP. The trim removed 6 bases at V and 6 bases at J, leaving 4 bases unmatched. The chain's CDR3 is CASGRTGSNEQFF. The CDR3 nucleotides read TGTGCTAGTGGCAGGACAGGGAGCAATGAGCAGTTCTTC.

The rearrangement uses TRBV18 and TRBJ2-1, with D perhaps matching TRBD2 (5 bases). V shed 2 bases and J shed 9 bases, with 14 bases lying between them. Germline V gene data show CDR1 as KGHSH and CDR2 as LQKENI. This CDR3 is built from 14 residues. This chain's CDR3 is CASSPSGLTTEQFF. The CDR3 nucleotides read TGTGCCAGCTCACCATCCGGACTGACCACTGAGCAGTTCTTC.

Points on this clone: This CDR3 is also generated by other DNA sequences in the sample. The chain combines TRBV11-2 with TRBJ1-5; D unresolved. This CDR3 region has 13 residues. Germline CDR1 is SGHAT and CDR2 is FQNNGV. The V end was cut by 1 base, the J end by 6 bases, with 7 bases between. In DNA form, the CDR3 reads TGTGCCAGCAGCTTAGTGGTCTCTCAGCCCCAGCATTTT. Protein sequence: CASSLVVSQPQHF.

The chain links TRBV5-1 to TRBJ2-3; possibly TRBD1 or TRBD2 for D (6 bases each). From germline, CDR1 is SGHRS and CDR2 YFSETQ. V was cut by 4 bases and J by 3 bases, with 12 bases left in between. The CDR3 is 14 residues long. CDR3 loop: CASSRGTRTDTQYF. The CDR3 DNA is TGCGCCAGCAGCCGCGGGACAAGGACAGATACGCAGTATTTT.